Described below is a single T cell receptor beta chain sequence and its context. Buffy coats from healthy blood donors served as controls. The sample comes from a study of STAT5B mutations in CD4+ large granular lymphocyte leukemia. Libraries were prepared by immunoSEQ multiplex PCR; TCRdb keeps only in-frame clonotypes and omits some of them. The repertoire has over 30,000 clones, approximately 82% of them found once; the top ten carry roughly 7.7%. The J segment lost 7 bases and the V segment lost 5 bases, leaving 15 bases of the junction unmatched. Germline V CDR1 and CDR2: SGHNT, YYREEE (reference sequence). The CDR3 contains 15 residues.

The V call is TRBV5-4, the J call TRBJ2-7; 7 bases line up with TRBD1. The receptor was isolated from a human donor in good health. The sequencing sample was made of CD4+ T cells from blood buffy coats. CDR3 residues: CASSYPRGREGEQYF. The CDR3 DNA follows: TGTGCCAGCAGTTATCCTAGGGGGCGCGAAGGGGAGCAGTACTTC.